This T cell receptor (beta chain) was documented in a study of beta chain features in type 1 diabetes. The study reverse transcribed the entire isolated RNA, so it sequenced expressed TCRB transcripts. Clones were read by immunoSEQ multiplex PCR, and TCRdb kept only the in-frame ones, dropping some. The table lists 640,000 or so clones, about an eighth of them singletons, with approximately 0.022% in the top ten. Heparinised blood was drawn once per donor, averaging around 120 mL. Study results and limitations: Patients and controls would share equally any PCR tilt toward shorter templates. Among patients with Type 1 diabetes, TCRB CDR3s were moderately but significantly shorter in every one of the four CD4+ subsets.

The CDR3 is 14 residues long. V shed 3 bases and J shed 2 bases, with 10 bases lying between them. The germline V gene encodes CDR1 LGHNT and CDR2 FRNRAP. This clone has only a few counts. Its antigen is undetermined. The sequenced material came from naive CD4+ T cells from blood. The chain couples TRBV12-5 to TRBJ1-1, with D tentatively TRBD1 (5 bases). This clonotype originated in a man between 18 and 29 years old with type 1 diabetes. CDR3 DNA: TGTGCTAGTGGTTTCTCAGGGTCAAACACTGAAGCTTTCTTT. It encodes CASGFSGSNTEAFF.